This T cell receptor beta chain derives from a study of T cells in Graves' hyperthyroidism and ophthalmopathy. The CDR3 runs to 15 residues. V lost 4 bases, J lost 2 bases, and 6 bases stayed unmatched. Amplified regions were TCR beta CDR3 sequences from RNA transcripts. The HTBI primer set served for first-round RT-PCR of the TCR CDR3. Each CDR3 protein is one row after TCRdb ran MiXCR on the multiplex PCR reads. The table records 400,000 to 550,000 distinct CDR3 sequences, 24% of them present only once. This clonotype was seen at least ten times. Its cognate antigen is unknown. Study-level results: In the blood, most expanded thyroid clonotypes above 0.001 appeared as well.

The source material was blood. The chain employs TRBV12-3 or TRBV12-4 and TRBJ2-5, with 8 nucleotides matching TRBD1. The receptor was derived from a woman in her 30s with Graves' ophthalmopathy. CDR3 coding DNA: TGTGCCAGCAGTTCCGGGACAGGAAAACAAGAGACCCAGTACTTC. Protein product: CASSSGTGKQETQYF.